This entry is about one T cell receptor (beta chain). This CDR3 is 13 amino acids long. Germline CDR1 is MNHEY and CDR2 is SMNVEV (reference sequence). Trimming shortened V by 0 bases and J by 4 bases, and 5 bases separated the two germline ends. This table comes from immunoSEQ multiplex PCR, and its TCRdb copy is limited to in-frame clones, with some not included. The sample yields tens of thousands of clones, 80% to 95% seen once. These data are taken from a study of siplizumab effects on memory and regulatory T cells. The material sequenced was CD8+ T cells sorted from blood. The chain links TRBV27 to TRBJ2-3, with D hard to call. The receptor was isolated from a human donor in good health. The CDR3 DNA sequence: TGTGCCAGCAGTTTATCAGAGGCAGATACGCAGTATTTT. Protein: CASSLSEADTQYF.